This passage covers 26 T cell receptor beta chains from one sample sequenced in a study of CD8 T cells in Susac syndrome. An input of roughly 0.5 to 1 ug of RNA was subjected to reverse transcription using random hexamers. TCRdb re-called the immunoSEQ multiplex PCR reads through MiXCR, storing one row per CDR3 protein. The table records 75,000 to 95,000 distinct CDR3 sequences, roughly 94% of them present only once. The specimen sequenced was CD8+ T cells from PBMCs. The source of these receptors is a human donor with Susac syndrome.

The rearrangement uses TRBV29-1 and TRBJ2-1; TRBD1 matches 7 bases. V shed 5 bases, J shed 1 base, and the junction held 5 bases outside the gene matches. In germline, CDR1 is SQVTM, CDR2 ANQGSEA. This CDR3 comprises 14 residues. The CDR3 DNA is TGCAGCGTTACAGGGGTCGAATCCTACAATGAGCAGTTCTTC. Its translation: CSVTGVESYNEQFF.

The chain combines TRBV15 with TRBJ2-2; 8 bases agree with TRBD1. With V trimmed by 3 bases and J by 6 bases, 9 bases remained unmatched. The CDR3 spans 16 residues. CDR1 is LNHNV, CDR2 YYDKDF, per germline (reference sequence). For the CDR3, the DNA is TGTGCCACCAGCAGTCCGGACAGGGTGACCTCCGGGGAGCTGTTTTTT. Amino acids: CATSSPDRVTSGELFF.

V usage is TRBV29-1 and J usage is TRBJ2-2; D possibly corresponds to TRBD1 (5 bases). Looked up from germline, CDR1 is SQVTM and CDR2 is ANQGSEA. The CDR3 has 15 residues. V lost 5 bases and J 4 bases, leaving 17 bases between the germline ends. CDR3 in amino acids: CSVWRQGWVTGELFF. DNA for the CDR3: TGCAGCGTTTGGCGGCAGGGATGGGTCACCGGGGAGCTGTTTTTT.

This chain joins TRBV29-1 and TRBJ1-2; TRBD1 agrees at 9 bases. The CDR3 covers 14 residues. Germline V gene data show CDR1 as SQVTM and CDR2 as ANQGSEA. J was trimmed by 2 bases and V by 6 bases; bases with no gene match: 7. CDR3: CSVAGTGWNYGYTF. The CDR3 DNA reads TGCAGCGTGGCCGGGACAGGGTGGAACTATGGCTACACCTTC.

This clonotype was recorded once. V is TRBV9 and J is TRBJ1-1; 7 nucleotides agree with TRBD1. J was trimmed by 4 bases and V by 1 base; bases with no gene match: 1. The germline gives CDR1 SGDLS, CDR2 YYNGEE. CDR3 size: 13 residues. CDR3 sequence reads: CASSVTGATEAFF. DNA for the CDR3: TGTGCCAGCAGCGTAACAGGGGCCACTGAAGCTTTCTTT.

The genes are TRBV12-3 or TRBV12-4 and TRBJ2-5, with 7 bases that match TRBD2. The CDR3 contains 16 residues. V dropped 7 bases and J dropped 7; count of bases not matched to a gene: 18. The CDR3 sequence is CASIPLPAGEDATQYF. The CDR3, as DNA: TGTGCCAGCATCCCCCTTCCGGCGGGAGAGGACGCGACCCAGTACTTC.

DNA of the CDR3: TGTGCCAGCTCACGTTACAGAACAAATGAAAAACTGTTTTTT. Its translation: CASSRYRTNEKLFF. V gene TRBV18 combines with J gene TRBJ1-4; D is ambiguous. The CDR3 loop spans 14 amino acids. Germline CDR1 KGHSH, CDR2 LQKENI. The germline V and J ends were trimmed by 4 bases and 5 bases, with 11 bases remaining between them.

The chain couples TRBV9 to TRBJ2-7; TRBD1 aligns across 9 bases. CDR3 length: 15 amino acids. V gave up 4 bases and J gave up 4 bases; unmatched junction bases: 9. Per the germline V gene, CDR1 is SGDLS and CDR2 is YYNGEE. As DNA, the CDR3 is TGTGCCAGCAGCACGGAGGACAGGGGCGAGTACGAGCAGTACTTC. It encodes CASSTEDRGEYEQYF.

The CDR3: CASSVSGSGNEQFF. Here the CDR3 DNA reads TGTGCCAGCAGCGTTAGCGGGAGCGGCAATGAGCAGTTCTTC. The chain has TRBV9 and TRBJ2-1, with 9 bases lining up with TRBD2. The V segment lost 2 bases and the J segment 6 bases; nucleotides outside the gene matches: 3. The CDR3 is made up of 14 amino acids. Looked up from germline, CDR1 is SGDLS and CDR2 is YYNGEE.

The chain combines TRBV6-6 with TRBJ2-1, with D perhaps assigned TRBD1 or TRBD2 (5 bases each). The CDR3 consists of 16 residues. Trimming left V 5 bases short and J 2 bases short, with 16 bases between. CDR1 is MNHNY and CDR2 is SVGAGI in the germline V gene (reference sequence). The CDR3 region has the DNA TGTGCCAGCAGTCCACGGACTCCCAGGGCCTACAATGAGCAGTTCTTC. Translated, it gives CASSPRTPRAYNEQFF.

The chain combines TRBV12-3 or TRBV12-4 with TRBJ2-1; 8 nucleotides match TRBD1. V lost 11 bases, J lost 5 bases, and 11 bases stayed unmatched. The CDR3 covers 14 residues. The CDR3 sequence is CASLGQAPNNEQFF. CDR3 in DNA: TGTGCCTCCCTGGGACAGGCCCCAAACAATGAGCAGTTCTTC.

J is TRBJ2-5 and V is TRBV3-1; unclear D gene. Trimming removed 4 bases from V and 3 bases from J, with 9 bases in between. CDR3 length equals 13 residues. Per the germline V gene, CDR1 is LGHDT and CDR2 is YNNKEL (reference sequence). CDR3 bases: TGTGCCAGCAGCCGAGCCGAGGAAGAGACCCAGTACTTC. Amino acid sequence: CASSRAEEETQYF.

This clonotype was seen once. The rearrangement uses TRBV6-5 and TRBJ2-1; D tentatively reads TRBD1 or TRBD2 (5 bases each). This CDR3 is 14 amino acids long. Trimming cost V 1 base and J 7 bases, with 11 bases left between them. The germline gives CDR1 MNHEY, CDR2 SVGAGI. The CDR3 reads CASSYYGGRNEQFF. CDR3 coding DNA: TGTGCCAGCAGTTACTATGGGGGAAGGAATGAGCAGTTCTTC.

V gene TRBV15 combines with J gene TRBJ2-1, with TRBD2 as a possible D gene (5 bases). The CDR3 sequence is 13 residues long. Germline V gene sequence: CDR1 LNHNV, CDR2 YYDKDF (reference sequence). The V end lost 0 bases, the J end lost 9 bases, and 9 bases lay between the germline ends. The CDR3 protein is CATSRDLAGEQFF. The CDR3 region has the DNA TGTGCCACCAGCAGAGATCTAGCTGGTGAGCAGTTCTTC.

This clonotype came up once. The chain uses TRBV5-6 and TRBJ2-7; D remains unclear. The V gene lost 2 bases and the J gene lost 7 bases, with 7 bases spanning the gap. The CDR3 is 11 amino acids. Germline lookup yields CDR1 SGHDT and CDR2 YYEEEE. CDR3: CASSFGREQYF. As DNA, the CDR3 is TGTGCCAGCAGCTTTGGACGAGAGCAGTACTTC.

DNA for the CDR3: TGTGCCAGCAGCGCGGACCTTTTGAACACTGAAGCTTTCTTT. Its translation is CASSADLLNTEAFF. The chain combines TRBV9 with TRBJ1-1, with D uncertain. Germline CDR1 reads SGDLS; CDR2 reads YYNGEE. The CDR3 length is 14 residues. Trimming pared 3 bases from V and 0 bases from J, leaving 9 bases between.

The chain couples TRBV12-3 or TRBV12-4 to TRBJ2-7, with 13 nucleotides matching TRBD2. The CDR3 consists of 15 residues. The trim removed 6 bases at V and 3 bases at J, leaving 5 bases unmatched. The CDR3 spells CASSPGTSGDYEQYF. As DNA, the CDR3 is TGTGCCAGCAGCCCCGGGACTAGCGGGGACTACGAGCAGTACTTC.

This chain connects TRBV4-1 to TRBJ2-7, with D perhaps TRBD1 or TRBD2 (5 bases each). V was cut by 4 bases and J by 2 bases, with 18 bases left in between. The CDR3 sequence is 16 residues long. In germline, CDR1 is MGHRA, CDR2 YSYEKL. The CDR3 is CASSPRYRDAAYEQYF. In DNA form, the CDR3 reads TGCGCCAGCAGCCCCCGGTATCGGGACGCAGCCTACGAGCAGTACTTC.

The gene calls are TRBV10-3 and TRBJ2-7; no firm D call. CDR3 size: 13 residues. Germline values: CDR1 ENHRY, CDR2 SYGVKD. V lost 3 bases, J lost 1 base, and 7 bases lay in between. As DNA, the CDR3 is TGTGCCATCAGTGACTGGGGTTCCTACGAGCAGTACTTC. This sequence encodes CAISDWGSYEQYF.

The V gene is TRBV7-9, the J gene TRBJ2-7; D is unresolved. V was clipped by 6 bases and J by 6 bases, with 21 bases between them. In germline, CDR1 is SEHNR, CDR2 FQNEAQ (reference sequence). This CDR3 is 15 amino acids long. CDR3 sequence (DNA): TGTGCCAGCAGTACCCCGGACGGACCGGTCGGCGAGCAGTACTTC. Its translation: CASSTPDGPVGEQYF.

The V gene is TRBV15, the J gene TRBJ2-3, with 7 bases identical to TRBD1. Germline CDR1 reads LNHNV; CDR2 reads YYDKDF (reference sequence). The length of the CDR3 is 16 residues. V was clipped by 3 bases and J by 6 bases; unmatched bases: 12. This CDR3 is CATSSDGQARTDTQYF. CDR3 sequence (DNA): TGTGCCACCAGCAGTGATGGACAGGCCCGAACGGATACGCAGTATTTT.

The J gene is TRBJ2-7, the V gene TRBV2; perhaps TRBD1 as D (7 bases). CDR3 length: 12 amino acids. Per germline, CDR1 SNHLY and CDR2 FYNNEI. The V gene lost 9 bases and the J gene lost 7 bases, with 16 bases spanning the gap. In DNA form, the CDR3 reads TGTGCCAGGGCCGACAGGGCGGGGGAGCAGTACTTC. Its translation: CARADRAGEQYF.

The chain is built from TRBV19 and TRBJ2-7; D is unclear. Germline values: CDR1 LNHDA, CDR2 SQIVND (reference sequence). V was clipped by 5 bases and J by 3 bases, with 8 bases between them. The CDR3 loop spans 12 amino acids. The CDR3 DNA is TGTGCCAGTAGTGATAGCTACTACGAGCAGTACTTC. This gives the protein CASSDSYYEQYF.

J is TRBJ2-5 and V is TRBV29-1, with D maybe TRBD1 (6 bases). The CDR3 has 16 residues. Germline CDR1 SQVTM, CDR2 ANQGSEA. Deletions cut 5 bases from V and 0 bases from J, with 19 bases between. The CDR3: CSVTAFRDTHQETQYF. CDR3 nucleotide sequence: TGCAGCGTTACCGCTTTCCGGGACACCCACCAAGAGACCCAGTACTTC.

V and J are TRBV11-2 and TRBJ2-3; possibly TRBD2 for D (6 bases). V gave up 4 bases and J gave up 5 bases, with 13 bases separating them. CDR1 and CDR2 from the germline V gene are SGHAT and FQNNGV. This CDR3 is 14 amino acids long. CDR3 in DNA: TGTGCCAGCAGCTCTGAGGGACTCCAAGATACGCAGTATTTT. Its protein is CASSSEGLQDTQYF. The variable domain in full, completed from reference TRBV11-2 and TRBJ2-3, reads EAGVAQSPRYKIIEKRQSVAFWCNPISGHATLYWYQQILGQGPKLLIQFQNNGVVDDSQLPKDRFSAERLKGVDSTLKIQPAKLEDSAVYLCASSSEGLQDTQYFGPGTRLTVL.

The chain has TRBV3-1 and TRBJ2-1; D unresolved. The V gene's germline CDR1 is LGHDT and CDR2 YNNKEL (reference sequence). V gave up 0 bases and J gave up 9 bases, with 15 bases separating them. The CDR3 is made up of 15 amino acids. CDR3 sequence reads: CASSQEPARNREQFF. The CDR3 nucleotides read TGTGCCAGCAGCCAAGAACCGGCTAGAAACCGTGAGCAGTTCTTC.